The clone carrying this T cell receptor (beta chain) was seen repeatedly, ten times or more. Other autoimmune diseases, uncontrolled infections, pregnancy and lactation each led to patient exclusion. This sample is drawn from a study of Graves' ophthalmopathy and Graves' hyperthyroidism. The V and J ends lost 5 bases and 2 bases respectively, with 18 bases between them. This CDR3 is built from 16 residues. The germline gives CDR1 LGHNA, CDR2 YNFKEQ. RNA transcripts served as template for amplifying TCR beta CDR3 sequences. A first-round RT-PCR used HTBI primers, followed by a second-round multiplex PCR. One entry per CDR3 protein results from TCRdb running MiXCR on the multiplex PCR reads. Of approximately 640,000 distinct CDR3 sequences listed, approximately 39% are singletons.

The genes are TRBV4-2 and TRBJ2-5; D unclear. The sequence derives from an adult man with Graves' ophthalmopathy. Sequencing was done on a sample of peripheral blood. The CDR3 bases are TGTGCCAGCAGCGACGTCTTTGCGGAGATGCAAGAGACCCAGTACTTC. The encoded protein is CASSDVFAEMQETQYF.